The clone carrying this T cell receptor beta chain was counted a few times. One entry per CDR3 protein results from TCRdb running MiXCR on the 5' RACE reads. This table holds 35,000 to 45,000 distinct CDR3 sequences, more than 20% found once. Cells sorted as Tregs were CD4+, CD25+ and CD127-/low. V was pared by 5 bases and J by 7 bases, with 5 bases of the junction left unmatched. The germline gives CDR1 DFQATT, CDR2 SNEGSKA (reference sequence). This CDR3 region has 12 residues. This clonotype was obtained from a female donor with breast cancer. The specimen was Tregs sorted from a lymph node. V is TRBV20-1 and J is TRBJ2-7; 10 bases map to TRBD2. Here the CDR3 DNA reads TGCAGTGCTCAACTAGCGGGAAGGGAGCAGTACTTC. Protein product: CSAQLAGREQYF.